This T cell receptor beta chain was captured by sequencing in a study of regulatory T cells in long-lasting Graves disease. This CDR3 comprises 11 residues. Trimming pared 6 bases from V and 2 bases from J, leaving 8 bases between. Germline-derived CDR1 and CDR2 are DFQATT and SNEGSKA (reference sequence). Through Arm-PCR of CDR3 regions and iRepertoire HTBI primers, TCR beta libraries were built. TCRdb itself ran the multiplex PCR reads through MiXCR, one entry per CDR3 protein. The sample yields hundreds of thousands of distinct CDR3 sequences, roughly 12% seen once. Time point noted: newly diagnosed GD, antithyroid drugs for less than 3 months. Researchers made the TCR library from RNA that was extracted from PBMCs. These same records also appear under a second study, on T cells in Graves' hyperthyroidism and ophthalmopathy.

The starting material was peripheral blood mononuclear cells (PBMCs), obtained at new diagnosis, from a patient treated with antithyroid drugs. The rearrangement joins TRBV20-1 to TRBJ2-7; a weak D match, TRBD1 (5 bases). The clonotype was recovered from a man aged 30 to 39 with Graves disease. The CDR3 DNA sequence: TGCAGTGCAAACAGGACCTACGAGCAGTACTTC. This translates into CSANRTYEQYF.